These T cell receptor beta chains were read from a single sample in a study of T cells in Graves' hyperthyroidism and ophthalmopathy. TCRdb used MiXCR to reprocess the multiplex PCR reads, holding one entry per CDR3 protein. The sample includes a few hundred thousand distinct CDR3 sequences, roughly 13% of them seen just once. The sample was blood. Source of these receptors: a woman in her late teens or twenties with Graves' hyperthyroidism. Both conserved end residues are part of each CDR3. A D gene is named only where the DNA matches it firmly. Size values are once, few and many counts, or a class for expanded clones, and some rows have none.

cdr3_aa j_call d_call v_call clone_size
CASSQDPRLAKGDEQFF TRBJ2-1 NA TRBV3-1 few
CASSPRVRGRRYNEQFF TRBJ2-1 NA TRBV11-2 many
CASNEEGWSGELFF TRBJ2-2 NA TRBV9 few
CASTRDGSYEQYF TRBJ2-7 NA TRBV3-1 NA
CASSPGRGLVTDTQYF TRBJ2-3 NA TRBV18 many
CSARHDRSYNEQFF TRBJ2-1 NA TRBV20-1 few
CASSPNPLSGAKTSTDTQYF TRBJ2-3 NA TRBV9 NA
CAWSGLGETQYF TRBJ2-5 NA TRBV30 many
CASTRTGPTYEQYF TRBJ2-7 TRBD1 TRBV28 many
CACRGLYDAFF TRBJ1-1 NA TRBV28 many
CASSDSSATNEKLLF TRBJ1-4 NA TRBV10-1 NA
CASSLAGPGTNQPQHF TRBJ1-5 NA TRBV7-8 many
CSARLVTPSNQPQHF TRBJ1-5 NA TRBV20-1 many
CASSYQGNTEAFF TRBJ1-1 NA TRBV28 many
CASSEDRFYEQYF TRBJ2-7 TRBD1 TRBV7-2 many
CAWSRPGTGSGEQYF TRBJ2-7 TRBD1 TRBV30 many
CSARHSGLAGTDTQYF TRBJ2-3 TRBD2 TRBV20-1 few
CASSFEGTGFSGNTIYF TRBJ1-3 TRBD1 TRBV7-2 NA
CATYRQEISMNTEAFF TRBJ1-1 NA TRBV6-1 many
CSARQTGVWDEKLFF TRBJ1-4 TRBD1 TRBV20-1 NA
CASSPRDRGNTEAFF TRBJ1-1 TRBD1 TRBV4-3 few
CASSSFPGAGGNTIYF TRBJ1-3 NA TRBV11-2 NA
CSVLIREYEQYF TRBJ2-7 NA TRBV29-1 NA
CASSSTGLPQPQHF TRBJ1-5 TRBD1 TRBV5-1 many
CASSELGTGDTDTQYF TRBJ2-3 TRBD1 TRBV25-1 many
CASSIPGQGARQPQHF TRBJ1-5 TRBD1 TRBV19 NA
CASSETGRLAEAFF TRBJ1-1 NA TRBV12-3/TRBV12-4 NA
CAMRAAGDADTQYF TRBJ2-3 NA TRBV10-3 few
CSAEQGSLYEQYF TRBJ2-7 NA TRBV20-1 many
CASSVPLTGPQETQYF TRBJ2-5 NA TRBV5-1 few
CSARGHGNQPQHF TRBJ1-5 NA TRBV20-1 many
CASSEASGRPDTQYF TRBJ2-3 TRBD2 TRBV2 many
CASSLAETLSSNTEASF TRBJ1-1 NA TRBV5-1 NA
CASSLATGGGETQYF TRBJ2-5 TRBD1 TRBV7-9 many
CSVGQGYNSPLHF TRBJ1-6 TRBD1 TRBV29-1 NA
CASTYAGLAVDEQFF TRBJ2-1 TRBD2 TRBV12-3/TRBV12-4 many
CAWRGINYGYTF TRBJ1-2 NA TRBV30 NA
CASSFSVEYEQYF TRBJ2-7 NA TRBV28 many
CASSYGPGYSNQPQHF TRBJ1-5 NA TRBV6-5 many
CASSTPTGPKRSEKLFF TRBJ1-4 NA TRBV5-1 few
CASSSPASGRGNEQFF TRBJ2-1 TRBD2 TRBV6-1 many
CASSLAQGGSEQYF TRBJ2-7 NA TRBV7-6 many
CASSLAGLAGGPYEQYF TRBJ2-7 TRBD2 TRBV7-6 many
CASTDIRSRIGYTF TRBJ1-2 NA TRBV11-2 many
CASRGSRERITDTQYF TRBJ2-3 NA TRBV6-1 few
CAWGYRDSRDTQYF TRBJ2-3 TRBD1 TRBV30 NA